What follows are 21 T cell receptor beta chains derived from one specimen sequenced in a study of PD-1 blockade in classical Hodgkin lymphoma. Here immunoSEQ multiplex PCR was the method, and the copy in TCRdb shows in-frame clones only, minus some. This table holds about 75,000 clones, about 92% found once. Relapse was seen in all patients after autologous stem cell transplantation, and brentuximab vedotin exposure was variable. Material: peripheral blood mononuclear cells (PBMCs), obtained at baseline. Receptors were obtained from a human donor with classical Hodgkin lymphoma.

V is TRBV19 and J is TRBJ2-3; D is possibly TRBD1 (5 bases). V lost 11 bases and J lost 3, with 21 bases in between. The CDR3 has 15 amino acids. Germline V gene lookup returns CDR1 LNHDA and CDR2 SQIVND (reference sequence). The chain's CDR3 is CASSQGKGLTDTQYF. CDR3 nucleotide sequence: TGTGCCTCAAGTCAGGGTAAGGGGTTGACAGATACGCAGTATTTT.

The DNA for the CDR3 is TGCGCCAGCAGTCCTTTGGTGGGACAGGGAGGCACCGGGGAGCTGTTTTTT. Its protein product is CASSPLVGQGGTGELFF. This chain joins TRBV5-1 and TRBJ2-2; 9 nucleotides align to TRBD1. The CDR3 contains 17 residues. The germline V gene has CDR1 SGHRS and CDR2 YFSETQ. Trimming took 5 bases from V and 4 from J; bases not matched to a gene: 12.

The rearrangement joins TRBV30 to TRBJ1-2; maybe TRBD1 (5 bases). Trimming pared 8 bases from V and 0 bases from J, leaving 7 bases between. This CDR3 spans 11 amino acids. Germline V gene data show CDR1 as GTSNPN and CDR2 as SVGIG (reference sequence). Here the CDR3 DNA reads TGTGCCGGGGACTCTAACTATGGCTACACCTTC. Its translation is CAGDSNYGYTF. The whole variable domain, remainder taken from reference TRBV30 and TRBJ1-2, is SQTIHQWPATLVQPVGSPLSLECTVEGTSNPNLYWYRQAAGRGLQLLFYSVGIGQISSEVPQNLSASRPQDRQFILSSKKLLLSDSGFYLCAGDSNYGYTFGSGTRLTVV.

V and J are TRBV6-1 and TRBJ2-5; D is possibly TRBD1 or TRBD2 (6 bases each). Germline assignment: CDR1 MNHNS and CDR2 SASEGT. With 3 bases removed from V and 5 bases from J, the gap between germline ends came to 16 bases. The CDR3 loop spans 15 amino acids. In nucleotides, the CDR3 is TGTGCCAGCAGTGATTGGGGGGCGCGGGTGGAGACCCAGTACTTC. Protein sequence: CASSDWGARVETQYF.

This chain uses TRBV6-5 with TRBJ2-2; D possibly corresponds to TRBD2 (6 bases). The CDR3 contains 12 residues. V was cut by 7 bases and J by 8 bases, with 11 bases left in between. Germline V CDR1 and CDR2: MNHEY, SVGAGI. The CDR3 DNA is TGTGCCAGCACCCCACGGGGGGGGGAGCTGTTTTTT. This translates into CASTPRGGELFF.

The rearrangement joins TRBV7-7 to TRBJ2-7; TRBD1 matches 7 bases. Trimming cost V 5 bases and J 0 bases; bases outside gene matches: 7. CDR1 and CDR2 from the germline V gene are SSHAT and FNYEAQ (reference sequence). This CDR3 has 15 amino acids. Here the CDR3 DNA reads TGTGCCAGCAGCCCCGGACAGGCCCCCTCCTACGAGCAGTACTTC. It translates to CASSPGQAPSYEQYF. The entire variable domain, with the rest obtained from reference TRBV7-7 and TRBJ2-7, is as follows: GAGVSQSPRYKVTKRGQDVTLRCDPISSHATLYWYQQALGQGPEFLTYFNYEAQPDKSGLPSDRFSAERPEGSISTLTIQRTEQRDSAMYRCASSPGQAPSYEQYFGPGTRLTVT.

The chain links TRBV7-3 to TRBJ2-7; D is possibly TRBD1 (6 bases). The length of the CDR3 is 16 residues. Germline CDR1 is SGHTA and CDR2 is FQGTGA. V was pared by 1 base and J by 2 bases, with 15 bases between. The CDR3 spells CASSLNGDTVTYEQYF. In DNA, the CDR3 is TGTGCCAGCAGCTTAAATGGGGACACGGTAACCTACGAGCAGTACTTC.

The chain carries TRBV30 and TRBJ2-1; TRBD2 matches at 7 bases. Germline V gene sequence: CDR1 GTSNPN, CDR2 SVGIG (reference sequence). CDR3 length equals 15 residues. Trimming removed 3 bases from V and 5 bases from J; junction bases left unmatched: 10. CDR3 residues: CAWSKGLGPHNEQFF. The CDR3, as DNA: TGTGCCTGGAGCAAAGGACTAGGACCCCACAATGAGCAGTTCTTC.

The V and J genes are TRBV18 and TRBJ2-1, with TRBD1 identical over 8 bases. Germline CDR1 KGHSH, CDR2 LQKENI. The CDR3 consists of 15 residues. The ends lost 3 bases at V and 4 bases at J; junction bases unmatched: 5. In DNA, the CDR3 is TGTGCCAGCTCACCCTCTCGGGACAGGTACAATGAGCAGTTCTTC. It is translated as CASSPSRDRYNEQFF.

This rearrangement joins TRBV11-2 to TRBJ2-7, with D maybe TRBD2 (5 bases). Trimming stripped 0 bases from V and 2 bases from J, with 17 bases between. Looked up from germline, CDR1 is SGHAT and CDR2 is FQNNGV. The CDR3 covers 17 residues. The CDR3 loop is CASSLELASTWAYEQYF. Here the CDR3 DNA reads TGTGCCAGCAGCTTAGAGTTGGCTAGCACTTGGGCCTACGAGCAGTACTTC.

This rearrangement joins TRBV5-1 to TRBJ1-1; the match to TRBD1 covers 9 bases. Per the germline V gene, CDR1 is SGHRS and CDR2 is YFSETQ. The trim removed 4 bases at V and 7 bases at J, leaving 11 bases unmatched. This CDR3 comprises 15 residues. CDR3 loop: CASSTQSGTGIEAFF. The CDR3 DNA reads TGCGCCAGCAGCACACAGTCCGGGACAGGGATTGAAGCTTTCTTT.

CDR3 coding DNA: TGCGCCAGCAGCTTGGACCCGAGGGGGGGAAACACCATATATTTT. Its protein product is CASSLDPRGGNTIYF. The chain joins TRBV5-1 to TRBJ1-3, with a possible D match to TRBD1 (6 bases). Trimming cost V 0 bases and J 4 bases, with 11 bases left between them. This CDR3 is 15 amino acids long. Germline loops: CDR1 SGHRS, CDR2 YFSETQ.

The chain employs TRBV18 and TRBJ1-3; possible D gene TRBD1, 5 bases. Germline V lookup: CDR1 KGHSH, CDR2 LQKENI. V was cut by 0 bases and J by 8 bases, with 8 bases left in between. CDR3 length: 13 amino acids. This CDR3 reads CASSPPVGDTIYF. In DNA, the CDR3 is TGTGCCAGCTCACCACCCGTGGGGGACACCATATATTTT.

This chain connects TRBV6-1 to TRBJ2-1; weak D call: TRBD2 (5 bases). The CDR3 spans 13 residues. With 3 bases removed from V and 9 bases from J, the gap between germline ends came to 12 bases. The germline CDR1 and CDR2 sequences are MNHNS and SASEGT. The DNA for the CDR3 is TGTGCCAGCAGTGAGCAGCGCGAGGGTGAGCAGTTCTTC. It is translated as CASSEQREGEQFF.

The CDR3 region is CASSVGPVSSYEQYF. The DNA for the CDR3 is TGTGCCAGCAGTGTGGGACCTGTAAGCTCCTACGAGCAGTACTTC. The chain combines TRBV6-1 with TRBJ2-7, with D perhaps assigned TRBD1 or TRBD2 (5 bases each). CDR3 length equals 15 residues. V lost 4 bases and J 0 bases, leaving 13 bases between the germline ends. The germline V gene encodes CDR1 MNHNS and CDR2 SASEGT.

The CDR3 nucleotides read TGCGCCAGCAGCCAAGCCTTGTTTATGGAAGCCAAAAACATTCAGTACTTC. Translated, it gives CASSQALFMEAKNIQYF. The chain links TRBV4-3 to TRBJ2-4; D not certain. Germline V gene data show CDR1 as LGHNA and CDR2 as YSLEER. Trimming took 1 base from V and 0 from J, leaving 13 bases between them. The CDR3 length is 17 residues.

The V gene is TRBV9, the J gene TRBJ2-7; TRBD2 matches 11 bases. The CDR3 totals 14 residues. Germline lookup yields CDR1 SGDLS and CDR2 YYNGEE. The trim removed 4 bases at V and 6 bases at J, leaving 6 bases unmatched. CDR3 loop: CASSPSGGTGEQYF. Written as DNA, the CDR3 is TGTGCCAGCAGCCCTAGCGGGGGGACGGGCGAGCAGTACTTC.

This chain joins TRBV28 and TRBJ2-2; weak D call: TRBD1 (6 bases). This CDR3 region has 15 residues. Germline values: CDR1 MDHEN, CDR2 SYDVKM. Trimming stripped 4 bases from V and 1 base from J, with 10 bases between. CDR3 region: CASSYQGLNTGELFF. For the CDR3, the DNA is TGTGCCAGCAGTTACCAGGGGCTGAACACCGGGGAGCTGTTTTTT.

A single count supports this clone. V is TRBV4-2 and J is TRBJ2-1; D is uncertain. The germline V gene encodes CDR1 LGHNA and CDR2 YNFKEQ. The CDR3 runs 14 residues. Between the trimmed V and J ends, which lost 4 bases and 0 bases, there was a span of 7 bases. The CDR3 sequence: CASSPESSYNEQFF. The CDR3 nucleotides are TGTGCCAGCAGCCCAGAGAGCTCCTACAATGAGCAGTTCTTC.

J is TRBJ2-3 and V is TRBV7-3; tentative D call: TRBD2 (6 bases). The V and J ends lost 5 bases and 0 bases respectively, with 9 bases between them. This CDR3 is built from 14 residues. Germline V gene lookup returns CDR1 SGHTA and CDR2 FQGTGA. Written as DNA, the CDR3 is TGTGCCAGCAGCCGCGGGGCCAGCACAGATACGCAGTATTTT. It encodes CASSRGASTDTQYF.

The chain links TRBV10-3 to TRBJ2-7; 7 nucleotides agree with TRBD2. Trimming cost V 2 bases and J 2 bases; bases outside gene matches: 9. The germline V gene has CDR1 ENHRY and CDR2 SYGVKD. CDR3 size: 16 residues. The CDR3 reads CAISEGLADGTYEQYF. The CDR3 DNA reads TGTGCCATCAGTGAGGGTCTAGCGGACGGAACCTACGAGCAGTACTTC.